These T cell receptor beta chains were read from a single sample in a study of cytomegalovirus exposure and HLA in healthy donors. Repertoires were generated with immunoSEQ multiplex PCR, while TCRdb's copy carries only in-frame clones and drops some. The data hold about 120,000 clones, with around three quarters observed a single time. Material: PBMCs. These receptor sequences come from a woman in her thirties in good health and CMV-seronegative. Both conserved end residues are part of each CDR3. The D gene is left open where the match is weak. Some rows mark clone size as missing; the rest say once, few, many or name a class of expanded clone.

-,-,TRBV2,TRBJ1-1,TGTGCCAGCAGAACCAATACAGAAGCTTTCTTT,CASRTNTEAFF
-,-,TRBV13,TRBJ1-1,TGTGCCAGCAGCCTAGCAGGGGACACTGAAGCTTTCTTT,CASSLAGDTEAFF
-,-,TRBV29-1,TRBJ1-2,TGCAGCGTTGAGGACAGAGGCTACACCTTC,CSVEDRGYTF
few,-,TRBV19,TRBJ1-1,TGTGCCAGTAGTATAGATTATGTGTCCTTGGGGGCAGCTTTCTTT,CASSIDYVSLGAAFF
-,-,TRBV7-9,TRBJ2-6,TGTGCCAGCAGCTTTTGGACAACCTACTCTGGGGCCAACGTCCTGACTTTC,CASSFWTTYSGANVLTF
-,TRBD2,TRBV11-2,TRBJ2-7,TGTGCCAGCAGCTCGTCACTGGGACTAGTTCCCTCAAACTACGAGCAGTACTTC,CASSSSLGLVPSNYEQYF
-,-,TRBV14,TRBJ1-2,TGTGCCAGCAGGCAACAGGGAACCTATGGCTACACCTTC,CASRQQGTYGYTF
-,-,TRBV2,TRBJ1-1,TGTGCCAGCAGGGCAGGGCGGACTGAAGCTTTCTTT,CASRAGRTEAFF
-,TRBD1,TRBV11-2,TRBJ2-2,TGTGCCAGCAGATCCGGGACAGGTTCCCCCGGGGAGCTGTTTTTT,CASRSGTGSPGELFF
once,-,TRBV30,TRBJ2-6,TGTGCCCGCTTGGGGCGCGGGGCCAACGTCCTGACTTTC,CARLGRGANVLTF
few,TRBD2,TRBV11-2,TRBJ2-7,TGTGCCAGCAGCTTACGGACTAGTATCCCCGCCGAGCAGTACTTC,CASSLRTSIPAEQYF
once,-,TRBV19,TRBJ2-3,TGTGCCGTATCGGTGGGGCCCAGCACAGATACGCAGTATTTT,CAVSVGPSTDTQYF
few,-,TRBV30,TRBJ2-7,TGTGCCTGGACAGGGGATTCCTACGAGCAGTACTTC,CAWTGDSYEQYF
-,-,TRBV19,TRBJ1-2,TGTGCCAGTAGTATAGATCGAACGGGGTATGGCTACACCTTC,CASSIDRTGYGYTF
-,TRBD1,TRBV11-2,TRBJ1-2,TGTGCCAGCAGCTTAGGTGGAGGGGGCTCCGGAGTAAAGGGCTACACCTTC,CASSLGGGGSGVKGYTF